This section outlines one T cell receptor beta chain sequence together with its context. The CDR3 extends over 15 amino acids. Trimming took off 5 bases at V and 2 bases at J, with 16 bases between the two ends. Germline CDR1 is SGHAT and CDR2 is FQNNGV. This record comes from a study of early T cells in non-severe SARS-CoV-2 infection. TCRdb re-called the 5' RACE reads with MiXCR, one entry per CDR3 protein. The data show more than 45,000 distinct CDR3 sequences, roughly 12% seen once. The chain is built from TRBV11-2 and TRBJ2-7; D is uncertain. Sequencing used whole blood. The receptor was isolated from an adult who was a healthcare worker with PCR-confirmed SARS-CoV-2 infection or an uninfected control (not recorded which). The CDR3 DNA reads TGTGCCAGCAGCCCCCTCGCTGGGGTCGCCTACGAGCAGTACTTC. It yields the protein CASSPLAGVAYEQYF.